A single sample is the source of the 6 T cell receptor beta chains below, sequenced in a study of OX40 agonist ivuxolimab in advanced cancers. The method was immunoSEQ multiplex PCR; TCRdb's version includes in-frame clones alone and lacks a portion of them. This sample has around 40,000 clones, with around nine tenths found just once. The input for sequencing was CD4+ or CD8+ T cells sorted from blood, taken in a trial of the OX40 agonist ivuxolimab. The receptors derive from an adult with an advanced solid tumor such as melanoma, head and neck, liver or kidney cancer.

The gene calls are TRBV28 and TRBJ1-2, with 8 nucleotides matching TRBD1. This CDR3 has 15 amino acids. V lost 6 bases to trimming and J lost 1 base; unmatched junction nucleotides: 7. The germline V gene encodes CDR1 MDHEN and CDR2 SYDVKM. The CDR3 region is CASSVGDRSNYGYTF. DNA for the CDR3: TGTGCCAGCAGCGTGGGGGACAGGAGTAACTATGGCTACACCTTC.

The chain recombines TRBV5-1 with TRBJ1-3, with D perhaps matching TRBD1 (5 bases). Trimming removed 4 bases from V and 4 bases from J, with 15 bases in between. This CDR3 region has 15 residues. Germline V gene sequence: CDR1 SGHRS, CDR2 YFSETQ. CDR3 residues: CASSPLGAYGNTIYF. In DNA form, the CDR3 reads TGCGCCAGCAGCCCTCTTGGGGCTTACGGAAACACCATATATTTT.

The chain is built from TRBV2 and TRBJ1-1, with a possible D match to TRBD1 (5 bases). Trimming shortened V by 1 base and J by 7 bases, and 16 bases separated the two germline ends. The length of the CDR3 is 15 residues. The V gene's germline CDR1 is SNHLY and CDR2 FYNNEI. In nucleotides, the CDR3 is TGTGCCAGCAGTGAAGTAAATGGGGGGTACGATGAAGCTTTCTTT. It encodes CASSEVNGGYDEAFF.

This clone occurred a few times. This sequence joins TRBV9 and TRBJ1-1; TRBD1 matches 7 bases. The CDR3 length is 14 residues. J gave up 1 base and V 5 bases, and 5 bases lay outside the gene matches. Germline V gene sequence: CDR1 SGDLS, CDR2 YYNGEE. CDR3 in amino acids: CASSPDRANTEAFF. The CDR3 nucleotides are TGTGCCAGCAGTCCTGACAGGGCGAACACTGAAGCTTTCTTT.

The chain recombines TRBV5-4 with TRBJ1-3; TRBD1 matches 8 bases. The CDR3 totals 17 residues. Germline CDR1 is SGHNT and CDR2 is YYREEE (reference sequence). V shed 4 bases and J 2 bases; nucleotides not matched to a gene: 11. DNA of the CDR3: TGTGCCAGCAGCCGCTCCGGGACAGGCTTACCTGGAAACACCATATATTTT. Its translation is CASSRSGTGLPGNTIYF.

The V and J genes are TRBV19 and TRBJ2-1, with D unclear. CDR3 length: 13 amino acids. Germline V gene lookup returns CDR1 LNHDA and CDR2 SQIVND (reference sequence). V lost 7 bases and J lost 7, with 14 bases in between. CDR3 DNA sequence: TGTGCCAGTACCGCGGACCAAATGAATGAGCAGTTCTTC. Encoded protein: CASTADQMNEQFF. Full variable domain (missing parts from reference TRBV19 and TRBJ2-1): DGGITQSPKYLFRKEGQNVTLSCEQNLNHDAMYWYRQDPGQGLRLIYYSQIVNDFQKGDIAEGYSVSREKKESFPLTVTSAQKNPTAFYLCASTADQMNEQFFGPGTRLTVL.